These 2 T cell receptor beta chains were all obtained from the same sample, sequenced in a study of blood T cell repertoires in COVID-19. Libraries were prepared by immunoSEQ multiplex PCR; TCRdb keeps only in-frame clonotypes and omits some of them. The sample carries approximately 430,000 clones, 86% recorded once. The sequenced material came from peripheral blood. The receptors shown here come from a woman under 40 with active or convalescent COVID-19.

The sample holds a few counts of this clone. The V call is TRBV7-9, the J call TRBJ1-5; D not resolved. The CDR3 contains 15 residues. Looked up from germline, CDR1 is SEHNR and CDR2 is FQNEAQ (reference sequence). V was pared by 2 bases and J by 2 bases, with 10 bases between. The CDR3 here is CASSLSGIGNQPQHF. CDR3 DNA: TGTGCCAGCAGCTTAAGCGGGATCGGCAATCAGCCCCAGCATTTT.

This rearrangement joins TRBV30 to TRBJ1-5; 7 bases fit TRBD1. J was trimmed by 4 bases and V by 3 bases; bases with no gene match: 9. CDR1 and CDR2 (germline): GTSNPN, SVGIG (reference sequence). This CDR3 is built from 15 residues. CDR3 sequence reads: CAWSAQTGTNQPQHF. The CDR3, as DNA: TGTGCCTGGAGCGCCCAGACAGGGACGAATCAGCCCCAGCATTTT.